These T cell receptor beta chains were read from a single sample in a study of blood T cell repertoires in COVID-19. Produced via immunoSEQ multiplex PCR; TCRdb's table is partial and in-frame only. This sample has 160,000 or so clones, with 80% to 90% found just once. The sample taken for sequencing was peripheral blood. The source is a woman between 35 and 50 years old with acute or convalescent COVID-19. Both conserved end residues are part of each CDR3.

>TRBJ1-1|TRBV3-1/TRBV3-2
CASSQDRAEAFF
>TRBJ1-4|TRBV30
CAGSSSGQLNEKLFF
>TRBJ2-3|TRBV28
CAIRTGGTDTQYF
>TRBJ2-1|TRBV6-6
CASSSSGTSGYNEQFF
>TRBJ1-1|TRBV2
CASSPEGSPNTEAFF
>TRBJ2-3|TRBV5-1
CASSLVGGLGDTQYF
>TRBJ1-4|TRBV19
CASSLSVKEKLFF
>TRBJ2-2|TRBV11-3
CASSLSVAGELFF
>TRBJ1-2|TRBV28
CASSGTGTNYGYTF
>TRBJ2-7|TRBV28
CASSLSGTGGKYF
>TRBJ2-1|TRBV28
CASSLAGGYNEQFF
>TRBJ2-7|TRBV28
CASSLETDSYEQYF
>TRBJ2-3|TRBV10-3
CAISELRTSGMRDTQYF
>TRBJ2-2|TRBV6-4
CASSAADTGELFF
>TRBJ2-5|TRBV28
CASSRDSQETQYF
>TRBJ2-7|TRBV18
CASSPVQGALYEQYF
>TRBJ1-1|TRBV6-6
CASTDRANTEAFF
>TRBJ2-3|TRBV5-1
CASSSLPGTSRFDTQYF
>TRBJ2-7|TRBV19
CASSMHGQYF
>TRBJ2-5|TRBV6-5
CASSRDRAETQYF
>TRBJ1-6|TRBV6-5
CASKRTGTEDSPLHF
>TRBJ2-3|TRBV3-1/TRBV3-2
CASTTSGSTDTQYF
>TRBJ1-1|TRBV5-1
CASSFDRNTEAFF
>TRBJ2-3|TRBV6-1
CASSEDGRTDTQYF
>TRBJ1-1|TRBV27
CASSLNPGQGLNTEAFF
>TRBJ2-7|TRBV9
CASSDVGQGQYQYF
>TRBJ2-2|TRBV10-3
CATQYRDTGELFF
>TRBJ1-5|TRBV19
CASSIDNNQPQHF
>TRBJ2-3|TRBV10-2
CASSLWRDTQYF
>TRBJ1-5|TRBV20-1
CSASLVREQPQHF
>TRBJ1-2|TRBV4-2
CASSQVDAAGDYGYTF
>TRBJ1-5|TRBV12-3/TRBV12-4
CASQGNPNQPQHF
>TRBJ2-7|TRBV5-4
CASSLPTGVEQYF
>TRBJ1-1|TRBV19
CASSIGLGTGQNTEAFF
>TRBJ1-1|TRBV6-5
CASRRRDRMNTEAFF
>TRBJ2-3|TRBV2
CASSEEAGVVTDTQYF
>TRBJ2-6|TRBV6-1
CASSEANSGANVLTF
>TRBJ1-6|TRBV10-3
CAISEWGTGGSSPLHF
>TRBJ1-4|TRBV27
CASSLGLGTGDGEKLFF
>TRBJ2-7|TRBV10-3
CAISLTDNYEQYF
>TRBJ2-1|TRBV30
CAWSVLTAKLQHNEQFF
>TRBJ2-7|TRBV28
CASSSRGGATYEQYF
>TRBJ2-1|TRBV24-1
CATSDSGLAGFRNEQFF
>TRBJ1-2|TRBV25-1
CASSESDRSDGYTF
>TRBJ2-3|TRBV7-9
CASRLAGGQLTDTQYF
>TRBJ2-7|TRBV28
CASSSRDSDLRQYF
>TRBJ2-7|TRBV12-3/TRBV12-4
CASSNRGFGEQYF
>TRBJ1-1|TRBV7-2
CASSPSGVGAFF
>TRBJ2-7|TRBV28
CASSFYSHEQYF
>TRBJ1-5|TRBV27
CASRAGGQPQHF
>TRBJ1-5|TRBV6-5
CASSSQGWQPQHF
>TRBJ2-7|TRBV7-9
CASSRGLVPYEQYF
>TRBJ2-7|TRBV10-3
CAISESGGQGEHF
>TRBJ2-5|TRBV19
CASSIGTGLFETQYF
>TRBJ1-2|TRBV25-1
CASSASGTGEGYTF
>TRBJ1-2|TRBV2
CASRGDRDYGYTF